This record looks at one TCR beta chain sequence and its context. The data originate from a study of technical replicates of blood from a few donors. The V end lost 1 base, the J end lost 7 bases, and 14 bases lay between the germline ends. This CDR3 spans 14 amino acids. The germline V gene has CDR1 GTSNPN and CDR2 SVGIG (reference sequence). Assay: immunoSEQ multiplex PCR; the TCRdb copy retains only in-frame clones and omits some. The sample holds approximately 81,000 clones, 75% to 90% seen once. The sequence was collected from a human donor in good health. Some clones in this sample may be carry-over from other donors' samples. This chain joins TRBV30 and TRBJ1-5, with D perhaps TRBD1 (6 bases). The sequencing input was PBMCs. The CDR3 DNA follows: TGTGCCTGGAGTGCCCAGGGGTTCCACCAGCCCCAGCATTTT. Translating gives CAWSAQGFHQPQHF.